This is a list of T cell receptor beta chains from one sample in a study of blood T cells in healthy people across ages. One entry per CDR3 protein, called by TCRdb with MiXCR from the 5' RACE reads. The sample carries 750,000 to 1,000,000 distinct CDR3 sequences, 29% recorded once. Another study also made use of these data, one on T cells of mothers and their children.

Sequenced input: blood. Every receptor here comes from a woman between 40 and 50 years old in good health. The CDR3 runs from the conserved cysteine through the conserved F or W. The D gene is left open where the match is weak. Not all rows give a size; the values are once, few, many and, for expanded clones, a class.

>-|TRBJ1-1|few|TRBV12-3/TRBV12-4
TGTGCCAGCAGAGCAGGGTGGATCACTGAAGCTTTCTTT
CASRAGWITEAFF
>TRBD2|TRBJ2-3|-|TRBV9
TGTGCCAGCAACGAGCGACTAGCCGGAACAGATACGCAGTATTTT
CASNERLAGTDTQYF
>-|TRBJ2-3|many|TRBV20-1
TGCAGTGCTAGAGCGGCGCCAGGAGGCACAGATACGCAGTATTTT
CSARAAPGGTDTQYF
>TRBD1|TRBJ2-7|-|TRBV28
TGTGCCAGCACCCCGGGACAGGCGACCTACGAGCAGTACTTC
CASTPGQATYEQYF
>TRBD1|TRBJ1-1|few|TRBV2
TGTGCTAGCAGGGCAGGGGGCATTTGGGACACTGAAGCTTTCTTT
CASRAGGIWDTEAFF
>-|TRBJ2-1|once|TRBV25-1
TGTGCCGGCAGTGGGATCGAGCCCTACAATGAGCAGTTCTTC
CAGSGIEPYNEQFF
>-|TRBJ1-2|-|TRBV28
TGTGCCAGCAGTTTAATAACCTATGGCTACACCTTC
CASSLITYGYTF
>-|TRBJ2-7|many|TRBV12-3/TRBV12-4
TGTGCCAGCAGTTTCAGGGGTTGGGGCGAGCAGTACTTC
CASSFRGWGEQYF
>-|TRBJ2-7|few|TRBV28
TGTGCCAGCAGTTCGACTCCGGCAGGCCCCACCCGCGAGCAGTACTTC
CASSSTPAGPTREQYF
>TRBD1|TRBJ2-7|-|TRBV3-1
TGTGCCAGCAGCCAACCTAGAGGCGCCGGGACAGGGCGCTACGAGCAGTACTTC
CASSQPRGAGTGRYEQYF
>TRBD1|TRBJ2-7|many|TRBV5-1
TGCGCCAGCAGCTTGTACAGGGGAAGCTCCTACGAGCAGTACTTC
CASSLYRGSSYEQYF
>-|TRBJ2-3|once|TRBV14
TGTGCCAGCGCCCCCACAGGGTCAGATACGCAGTATTTT
CASAPTGSDTQYF
>-|TRBJ2-1|few|TRBV2
TGTGCCAGCAGTGAGACTACCCCAGGTCCCTACAATGAGCAGTTCTTC
CASSETTPGPYNEQFF
>TRBD1|TRBJ2-5|few|TRBV29-1
TGCAGCGTTGCCCCGGGACAGGGAAGTGAGTACTTC
CSVAPGQGSEYF
>TRBD1|TRBJ2-7|-|TRBV2
TGTGCCAGCCAAACCGGGACAGCATTCTCCTACGAGCAGTACTTC
CASQTGTAFSYEQYF
>-|TRBJ2-7|many|TRBV6-2/TRBV6-3
TGTGCCAGCAGTTACGAGGGTCCCTACTACGAGCAGTACTTC
CASSYEGPYYEQYF
>-|TRBJ2-3|-|TRBV3-1
TGTGCCAGCAGCCAAGACGGGGGCACCGGCACAGATACGCAGTATTTT
CASSQDGGTGTDTQYF
>-|TRBJ2-1|-|TRBV28
TGTGCCAGCAGCCCTTTGCAGGGCGCGGGCTCCTACAATGAGCAGTTCTTC
CASSPLQGAGSYNEQFF
>-|TRBJ2-7|-|TRBV20-1
TGCAGTGCTAGGTGGCCTGCGTCCTACGAGCAGTACTTC
CSARWPASYEQYF
>-|TRBJ2-1|few|TRBV13
TGTGCCAGCAGCCTCAGGGAGTATGAGCAGTTCTTC
CASSLREYEQFF
>TRBD2|TRBJ2-1|few|TRBV20-1
TGCAGTGCTCGTCGGGGGGGTCCCGGCAATGAGCAGTTCTTC
CSARRGGPGNEQFF
>-|TRBJ2-5|-|TRBV20-1
TGCAGTGCTAGAATAGGAGTTGAGACCCAGTACTTC
CSARIGVETQYF
>-|TRBJ2-7|-|TRBV2
TGTGCCAGCCTCCCAGGGAGTTCCTACAATGAGCAGTACTTC
CASLPGSSYNEQYF
>-|TRBJ1-4|few|TRBV14
TGTGCCAGCAGCCTACGGGACCGGGCCCTGGGTGAAAAACTGTTTTTT
CASSLRDRALGEKLFF
>-|TRBJ1-2|-|TRBV5-5
TGTGCCAGCAGCTTGTTAGGGACCAAAGGCTACACCTTC
CASSLLGTKGYTF
>TRBD2|TRBJ2-7|many|TRBV7-2
TGTGCCAGCAGCCTCCCAGCCGGGAGCGGGGGGGCCCCTCTCGAGCAGTACTTC
CASSLPAGSGGAPLEQYF
>-|TRBJ1-4|-|TRBV9
TGTGCCAGCAGCGTAGGAGCCTCCGGTGGGGGGTCCAATGAAAAACTGTTTTTT
CASSVGASGGGSNEKLFF
>-|TRBJ2-4|few|TRBV19
TGTGCCAGTAGTATAGGGGGTAGGGGGTACTTC
CASSIGGRGYF
>-|TRBJ2-2|once|TRBV2
TGTGCCAGCAGCGGACTCCGCCGATCCGGGGAGCTGTTTTTT
CASSGLRRSGELFF
>-|TRBJ1-5|-|TRBV20-1
TGCAGTGCTAGACTCCGCAATCAGCCCCAGCATTTT
CSARLRNQPQHF
>-|TRBJ1-4|few|TRBV11-2
TGTGCCAGCAGCTCTATTGATGAAAAACTGTTTTTT
CASSSIDEKLFF
>-|TRBJ1-4|-|TRBV7-2
TGTGCCGGCAGCTTAACCGGGACACTTAATGAAAAACTGTTTTTT
CAGSLTGTLNEKLFF
>-|TRBJ2-7|-|TRBV5-6
TGTGCCAGCAGCGAAAAAAACTACCGGGACGGAAGCTCCTACGAGCAGTACTTC
CASSEKNYRDGSSYEQYF
>TRBD1|TRBJ2-1|-|TRBV7-6
TGTGCCGGCAGCTTAGAGCAAGACAGGGGGCAGATGGGGAAGCAGTTCTTC
CAGSLEQDRGQMGKQFF
>-|TRBJ2-4|-|TRBV20-1
TGCAGTGCCCAGACGGGCGGAGCCAAAAACATTCAGTACTTC
CSAQTGGAKNIQYF
>-|TRBJ2-6|few|TRBV2
TGTGCCAGCATCCAGGACGGACAAGGGGCCAACGTCCTGACTTTC
CASIQDGQGANVLTF